These T cell receptor beta chains were read from a single sample in a study of beta chain features in type 1 diabetes. Generated by immunoSEQ multiplex PCR, the TCRdb table keeps only in-frame clones and is missing some. The table shows about 9,400 clones, with approximately 78% occurring only once. Sequencing input: Tregs from blood. The source of these receptors is a woman under 30 in good health. CDR3s include the opening cysteine and the closing phenylalanine or tryptophan. Fields, in order: V gene, CDR3 protein.

TRBV27 CASGMGTGLSYEQYF
TRBV7-2 CASSPETGSDGYTF
TRBV2 CAGGTDYGYTF
TRBV29-1 CSVAKSNTEAFF
TRBV6-5 CASSLDRGRADGYTF
TRBV11-3 CASSLSPGETQYF
TRBV4-1 CASSQDRGLAGAADTQYF
TRBV7-9 CASRLFAGLAGTTDTQYF
TRBV29-1 CSFDRGTYTDTQYF
TRBV19 CASSTWGGRLYNEQFF
TRBV9 CASSAGGAGANVLTF
TRBV5-4 CASSLEGFNEQYF
TRBV5-1 CASTLVPYNEQFF
TRBV11-2 CASSSDRFNEQFF
TRBV7-9 CASSKPPGQEVTGELFF
TRBV4-1 CASSQVIAGWNEKLFF
TRBV4-2 CASSQDGRTSGIPGAYNEQFF
TRBV30 CAWSVGTGPYEQYF
TRBV5-1 CASALGLADYNEQFF
TRBV29-1 CSVRVDTQYF
TRBV10-3 CAISGTGLTQYF
TRBV5-4 CASSLVLRLAGNNEQFF
TRBV7-2 CASTPRWGYTDTQYF
TRBV19 CASSIRSGDSSNQPQHF
TRBV5-5 CASSFGGFEAFF
TRBV30 CAWRRERWNEQFF
TRBV7-9 CASSFTAGSETQYF
TRBV5-4 CASSSVGLRRLETQYF